The 29 T cell receptor beta chains below come from one sample, sequenced in a study of cytomegalovirus exposure and HLA in healthy donors. The primer mix had 60 Vbeta and 13 Jbeta primers. Here immunoSEQ multiplex PCR was the method, and the copy in TCRdb shows in-frame clones only, minus some. The sample yields 120,000 to 150,000 clones, roughly four fifths seen once. The material sequenced was PBMCs. These receptors all stem from a male donor in good health and CMV-seronegative.

This clone was seen only once. This chain uses TRBV27 with TRBJ2-7; a weak D match, TRBD1 (5 bases). The germline gives CDR1 MNHEY, CDR2 SMNVEV (reference sequence). The CDR3 length is 13 residues. Trimming cost V 7 bases and J 4 bases, with 14 bases left between them. This chain's CDR3 is CASTPGHSYEQYF. The CDR3 DNA reads as TGTGCCAGCACGCCCGGACATTCATACGAGCAGTACTTC.

The V and J genes are TRBV6-5 and TRBJ1-4; perhaps TRBD1 as D (5 bases). The CDR3 loop spans 14 amino acids. Trimming removed 5 bases from V and 5 bases from J, with 12 bases in between. Germline lookup yields CDR1 MNHEY and CDR2 SVGAGI. The CDR3 loop is CASSAVGLNEKLFF. As DNA, the CDR3 is TGTGCCAGCAGTGCCGTGGGGCTAAATGAAAAACTGTTTTTT.

This rearrangement joins TRBV18 to TRBJ2-6; possible D gene TRBD1, 5 bases. Germline V CDR1 and CDR2: KGHSH, LQKENI. CDR3 length: 13 amino acids. The V end was cut by 8 bases, the J end by 0 bases, with 5 bases between. The CDR3 sequence: CASDSSGANVLTF. The CDR3 coding sequence is TGTGCCAGCGACAGCTCTGGGGCCAACGTCCTGACTTTC.

This clone has just one count. The genes are TRBV10-1 and TRBJ2-4; 13 bases fit TRBD2. CDR1 and CDR2 from the germline V gene are WNHNN and SYGVQD (reference sequence). This CDR3 is built from 17 residues. J was trimmed by 7 bases and V by 2 bases; bases with no gene match: 8. In DNA form, the CDR3 reads TGCGCCAGCAGTGAGGGACTAGCGGGAGACATTTGGAACATTCAGTACTTC. It specifies CASSEGLAGDIWNIQYF.

DNA of the CDR3: TGTGCCAGCAGCTTAGCGTCGGGAGAGACCCAGTACTTC. It encodes CASSLASGETQYF. The chain couples TRBV7-2 to TRBJ2-5; D gene unclear. The length of the CDR3 is 13 residues. Germline V gives CDR1 SGHTA, CDR2 FQGNSA. Deletions cut 0 bases from V and 4 bases from J, with 6 bases between.

The DNA for the CDR3 is TGTGCCACCAGCAGGGGACAGGGTGGGACCCAGTACTTC. The encoded protein is CATSRGQGGTQYF. The chain is built from TRBV15 and TRBJ2-5; the match to TRBD1 covers 9 bases. From germline, CDR1 is LNHNV and CDR2 YYDKDF (reference sequence). This CDR3 spans 13 amino acids. J was trimmed by 7 bases and V by 3 bases; bases with no gene match: 3. Together with reference TRBV15 and TRBJ2-5, the CDR3 gives the full variable domain: DAMVIQNPRYQVTQFGKPVTLSCSQTLNHNVMYWYQQKSSQAPKLLFHYYDKDFNNEADTPDNFQSRRPNTSFCFLDIRSPGLGDTAMYLCATSRGQGGTQYFGPGTRLLVL.

V and J are TRBV1 and TRBJ1-3; TRBD1 is the table's D call and was not checked against the DNA. TRBV1 is listed as a pseudogene. The CDR3 runs 16 residues. The CDR3 bases are TGCACCAGCAGCCAATCCAGGGGGCATTGTGGAAACACCATATATTTT. Its protein is CTSSQSRGHCGNTIYF.

V usage is TRBV6-5 and J usage is TRBJ2-3; D ambiguous. Trimming cost V 8 bases and J 2 bases, with 11 bases left between them. Germline V gene sequence: CDR1 MNHEY, CDR2 SVGAGI. The CDR3 covers 13 residues. The CDR3 bases are TGTGCCAGCCGATACAGTCCCACAGATACGCAGTATTTT. It translates to CASRYSPTDTQYF.

The J gene is TRBJ2-7, the V gene TRBV27, with a weak D call TRBD2 (6 bases). This CDR3 spans 13 amino acids. Trimming pared 5 bases from V and 4 bases from J, leaving 12 bases between. The germline CDR1 and CDR2 sequences are MNHEY and SMNVEV (reference sequence). This CDR3 is CASSHSGGYEQYF. CDR3 DNA: TGTGCCAGCAGTCATAGCGGAGGTTACGAGCAGTACTTC.

CDR3 sequence (DNA): TGTGCCAGTAGCCCGACAATATCCTATAATTCACCCCTCCACTTT. This gives the protein CASSPTISYNSPLHF. This chain joins TRBV19 and TRBJ1-6, with unresolved D. Germline lookup yields CDR1 LNHDA and CDR2 SQIVND (reference sequence). V was cut by 6 bases and J by 1 base, with 10 bases left in between. The CDR3 consists of 15 residues.

The chain carries TRBV28 and TRBJ2-4, with D possibly TRBD2 on 5 matching bases. There are 13 residues in the CDR3. V was clipped by 6 bases and J by 6 bases, with 12 bases between them. CDR1 is MDHEN and CDR2 is SYDVKM in the germline V gene. CDR3 nucleotides: TGTGCCAGCAGCTGGCGGGCAAGAAACATTCAGTACTTC. This sequence encodes CASSWRARNIQYF.

The chain joins TRBV20-1 to TRBJ1-2, with 7 bases fitting TRBD1. Germline-derived CDR1 and CDR2 are DFQATT and SNEGSKA (reference sequence). J gave up 8 bases and V 4 bases, and 4 bases lay outside the gene matches. This CDR3 contains 11 residues. The CDR3 DNA reads as TGCAGTGCTATAAACAGGGGAGGCTACACCTTC. Encoded protein: CSAINRGGYTF.

V usage is TRBV10-3 and J usage is TRBJ2-5, with 7 bases matching TRBD2. The junction had 4 bases not matched to a gene; V was cut back by 4 bases and J by 5 bases. CDR1 and CDR2 (germline): ENHRY, SYGVKD. CDR3 size: 13 residues. CDR3 sequence: CAISGPRGETQYF. The DNA for the CDR3 is TGTGCCATCAGTGGTCCGCGGGGGGAGACCCAGTACTTC.

This clone was counted once. V gene TRBV2 combines with J gene TRBJ1-2, with TRBD1 as a possible D gene (5 bases). V lost 7 bases and J lost 5, with 8 bases in between. This CDR3 comprises 11 residues. Germline CDR1 reads SNHLY; CDR2 reads FYNNEI. This chain's CDR3 is CASTGRYGYTF. CDR3 nucleotide sequence: TGTGCCAGCACAGGGCGGTATGGCTACACCTTC. The complete variable domain, with remaining parts taken from reference TRBV2 and TRBJ1-2, reads EPEVTQTPSHQVTQMGQEVILRCVPISNHLYFYWYRQILGQKVEFLVSFYNNEISEKSEIFDDQFSVERPDGSNFTLKIRSTKLEDSAMYFCASTGRYGYTFGSGTRLTVV.

The chain is built from TRBV10-3 and TRBJ2-1; 8 nucleotides align to TRBD2. The CDR3 runs to 14 residues. Germline CDR1 reads ENHRY; CDR2 reads SYGVKD. With 6 bases clipped from V and 8 bases from J, the junction kept 9 bases outside the gene matches. CDR3 residues: CAIRPGLVFYEQFF. The CDR3 DNA reads TGTGCCATCAGGCCGGGACTAGTATTCTATGAGCAGTTCTTC.

The chain combines TRBV5-1 with TRBJ2-7; D might be TRBD2 (5 bases). Trimming removed 0 bases at V and 5 bases at J, with 15 bases between. In germline, CDR1 is SGHRS, CDR2 YFSETQ. The CDR3 spans 15 residues. The CDR3 coding sequence is TGCGCCAGCAGCTTGGATCCTGGGGAGTCGAACGAGCAGTACTTC. It codes for CASSLDPGESNEQYF.

This chain uses TRBV9 with TRBJ2-1; TRBD2 matches 8 bases. V trimming: 1 base; J trimming: 5 bases; junction bases outside the gene matches: 5. CDR3 length equals 15 residues. Per the germline V gene, CDR1 is SGDLS and CDR2 is YYNGEE. This CDR3 is CASSVRSGSNNEQFF. The CDR3 nucleotides read TGTGCCAGCAGCGTACGGAGCGGGAGTAACAATGAGCAGTTCTTC.

The chain couples TRBV6-5 to TRBJ2-7, with 8 nucleotides matching TRBD1. This CDR3 is built from 15 residues. Trimming cost V 6 bases and J 5 bases; bases outside gene matches: 12. The germline V gene encodes CDR1 MNHEY and CDR2 SVGAGI. CDR3 loop: CASSHGPRGLDEQYF. DNA for the CDR3: TGTGCCAGCAGCCACGGGCCCAGGGGGCTGGACGAGCAGTACTTC.

The CDR3 reads CASSSPASSYNEQFF. The CDR3 coding sequence is TGTGCCAGCAGCTCCCCCGCTAGCTCCTACAATGAGCAGTTCTTC. This chain uses TRBV28 with TRBJ2-1; D not certain. Germline V gives CDR1 MDHEN, CDR2 SYDVKM. V dropped 6 bases and J dropped 0 bases, with 12 bases sitting between them. The CDR3 spans 15 residues.

This chain uses TRBV9 with TRBJ1-5, with D possibly matching TRBD1 (6 bases). The CDR3 contains 15 residues. Germline assignment: CDR1 SGDLS and CDR2 YYNGEE. Trimming shortened V by 0 bases and J by 4 bases, and 11 bases separated the two germline ends. The chain's CDR3 is CASSVDFRGNQPQHF. The CDR3 region has the DNA TGTGCCAGCAGCGTAGACTTCAGGGGAAATCAGCCCCAGCATTTT.

V usage is TRBV5-1 and J usage is TRBJ2-3; D remains unclear. The CDR3 contains 15 residues. The V gene's germline CDR1 is SGHRS and CDR2 YFSETQ. V gave up 0 bases and J gave up 2 bases, with 10 bases separating them. The CDR3 loop reads CASSLEATNTDTQYF. CDR3 nucleotides: TGCGCCAGCAGCTTGGAGGCCACTAACACAGATACGCAGTATTTT.

The chain carries TRBV7-2 and TRBJ1-2; 7 bases line up with TRBD1. The CDR3 extends over 14 amino acids. V lost 5 bases and J lost 6; bases outside the gene matches: 9. Germline values: CDR1 SGHTA, CDR2 FQGNSA. This CDR3 reads CASSPNRGTNGYTF. Written as DNA, the CDR3 is TGTGCCAGCAGCCCTAACAGGGGAACGAATGGCTACACCTTC.

The chain employs TRBV7-9 and TRBJ2-5; TRBD1 might be the D (5 bases). The end of the DNA aligns better with TRBJ2-7, so the J call may be wrong. Germline V CDR1 and CDR2: SEHNR, FQNEAQ (reference sequence). This CDR3 has 13 residues. The CDR3 sequence is CASSFTGSYEQYF. The DNA for the CDR3 is TGTGCCAGCTCTTTTACAGGCTCCTACGAGCAGTACTTC.

The chain joins TRBV27 to TRBJ2-7; D is possibly TRBD1 (5 bases). Germline V gene lookup returns CDR1 MNHEY and CDR2 SMNVEV (reference sequence). Deletions cut 9 bases from V and 0 bases from J, with 9 bases between. CDR3 length: 12 amino acids. DNA for the CDR3: TGTGCCAGTGGGGCGAGCTCCTACGAGCAGTACTTC. Protein product: CASGASSYEQYF.

This chain joins TRBV7-3 and TRBJ2-3, with 10 bases matching TRBD2. The CDR3 runs 15 residues. After removal of 2 bases from V and 2 bases from J, the junction contained 1 base not matched to a gene. Germline V gene lookup returns CDR1 SGHTA and CDR2 FQGTGA. The CDR3 sequence is CASSLLAGVTDTQYF. CDR3 nucleotide sequence: TGTGCCAGCAGCTTACTAGCGGGGGTCACAGATACGCAGTATTTT.

The V call is TRBV15, the J call TRBJ2-1; perhaps TRBD2 as D (6 bases). Germline CDR1 reads LNHNV; CDR2 reads YYDKDF (reference sequence). The CDR3 extends over 15 amino acids. The V end lost 1 base, the J end lost 4 bases, and 11 bases lay between the germline ends. The CDR3 loop is CATSRVAAGYNEQFF. As DNA, the CDR3 is TGTGCCACCAGCAGAGTGGCCGCGGGGTACAATGAGCAGTTCTTC.

V and J are TRBV30 and TRBJ1-1; possibly TRBD1 for D (6 bases). Trimming took 2 bases from V and 0 from J, leaving 13 bases between them. In germline, CDR1 is GTSNPN, CDR2 SVGIG (reference sequence). This CDR3 is built from 15 residues. The CDR3 sequence is CAWSRGGRMNTEAFF. Here the CDR3 DNA reads TGTGCCTGGAGTCGTGGGGGCCGGATGAACACTGAAGCTTTCTTT.

This clone has only one observation. J is TRBJ2-7 and V is TRBV5-4; tentative D call: TRBD1 (6 bases). The CDR3 length is 14 residues. Trimming stripped 1 base from V and 3 bases from J, with 11 bases between. CDR1 SGHNT and CDR2 YYREEE come from the germline V gene (reference sequence). The CDR3 DNA follows: TGTGCCAGCAGCTTGAGCAGGGGTAGCTACGAGCAGTACTTC. This gives the protein CASSLSRGSYEQYF.

As regards this clone: The junction differs from germline at one of its ends, possibly a read error. The chain employs TRBV7-9 and TRBJ2-1, with 8 bases identical to TRBD2. The germline V gene has CDR1 SEHNR and CDR2 FQNEAQ (reference sequence). The length of the CDR3 is 16 residues. The CDR3 reads CSSSSASAGAENEQFF. DNA of the CDR3: TGTTCCAGCAGCTCCGCTTCAGCGGGAGCAGAGAATGAGCAGTTCTTC.